This entry is about one T cell receptor beta chain. CDR1 and CDR2 (germline): KGHSH, LQKENI. The CDR3 is made up of 14 amino acids. Trimming shortened V by 4 bases and J by 8 bases, and 14 bases separated the two germline ends. This record belongs to a study of quantifying T cell responses using KT2 cells. Study-wide context: RNA was reverse transcribed with TCR alpha and beta constant-region primers.

The cDNA 3' end received a ligated oligonucleotide with a UMI. First-round PCR used 3 to 4 cycles and beta primers RC1.1 and RC1.2 covering TRBC1 and TRBC2. TCRdb used MiXCR to reprocess the UMI-ligation and nested PCR reads, holding one entry per CDR3 protein. The data show 39,000 or so distinct CDR3 sequences, with approximately 17% seen just once and less than 50% held by the top ten. This TCR came from a human donor. Material: PBMCs spiked with cells of the T cell clone KT2. The chain carries TRBV18 and TRBJ1-4; D is unresolved. In DNA, the CDR3 is TGTGCCAGCTCACTGGACTCACAAGGGGAAAAACTGTTTTTT. Protein product: CASSLDSQGEKLFF.